The following is a T cell receptor (beta chain) sequence with its context. The data stem from a study of blood T cell repertoires in COVID-19. Method: immunoSEQ multiplex PCR; TCRdb's copy keeps in-frame clones and lacks some. The repertoire holds 100,000 to 150,000 clones, with around 89% as singletons. The CDR3 extends over 12 amino acids. Germline V gene sequence: CDR1 MDHEN, CDR2 SYDVKM. V lost 5 bases to trimming and J lost 1 base, with 5 bases between them. Specimen: peripheral blood. The sequence derives from a man in his forties or fifties with acute or convalescent COVID-19. This chain links TRBV28 with TRBJ1-1, with no clear D. CDR3 sequence: CASSGENTEAFF. In DNA, the CDR3 is TGTGCCAGCAGTGGAGAGAACACTGAAGCTTTCTTT.